This TCR beta chain was recovered during a study of cytomegalovirus exposure and HLA in healthy donors. On the study more broadly: From donors who were HLA-typed, an early data release held 80 million to 95 million unique TCRs. Clustering assigned roughly 81% of the 350 to 450 genotyped donors to the Caucasian-associated ancestry cluster. Study outcomes and limitations: Donors belonging to an Asian-associated ancestry cluster reportedly showed fewer N-insertions in productive TCRs than the 666-donor mean, according to what a later analysis found.

Germline-derived CDR1 and CDR2 are SGDLS and YYNGEE. CDR3 length: 15 amino acids. Trimming at V came to 3 bases and at J to 5 bases, leaving 8 bases not matched to a gene. The PCR was carried out with 60 Vbeta primers and 13 Jbeta primers. Data came from immunoSEQ multiplex PCR; TCRdb stores just in-frame clones and leaves some out. The profile shows over 120,000 clones, 75% of them singletons. About this clone itself: Its antigen is currently unknown.

V is TRBV9 and J is TRBJ2-7; TRBD1 matches at 10 bases. The sequencing input was PBMCs. The TCR comes from a young man in good health and CMV-seronegative. CDR3 in amino acids: CASSAGGTGDDEQYF. CDR3 nucleotides: TGTGCCAGCAGCGCCGGGGGGACAGGGGACGACGAGCAGTACTTC.